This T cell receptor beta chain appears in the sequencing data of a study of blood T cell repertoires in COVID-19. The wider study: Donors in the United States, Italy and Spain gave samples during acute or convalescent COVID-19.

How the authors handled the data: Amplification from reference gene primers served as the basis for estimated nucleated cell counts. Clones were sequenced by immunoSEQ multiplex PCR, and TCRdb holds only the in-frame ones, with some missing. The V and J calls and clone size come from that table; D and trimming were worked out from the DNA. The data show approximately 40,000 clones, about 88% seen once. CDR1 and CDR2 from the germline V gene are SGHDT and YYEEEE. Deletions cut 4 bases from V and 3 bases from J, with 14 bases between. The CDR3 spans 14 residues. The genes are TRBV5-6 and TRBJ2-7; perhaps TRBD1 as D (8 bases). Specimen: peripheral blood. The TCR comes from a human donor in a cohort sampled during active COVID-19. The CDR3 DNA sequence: TGTGCCAGCAGCCCTACAGGGGGGGTCTACGAGCAGTACTTC. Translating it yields CASSPTGGVYEQYF. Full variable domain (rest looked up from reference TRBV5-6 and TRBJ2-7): DAGVTQSPTHLIKTRGQQVTLRCSPKSGHDTVSWYQQALGQGPQFIFQYYEEEERQRGNFPDRFSGHQFPNYSSELNVNALLLGDSALYLCASSPTGGVYEQYFGPGTRLTVT.